What follows describes a single TCR beta chain. What it binds is unknown. The observed sequence ends 3 residues before the CDR3 terminus, with the missing tail filled in from the germline J gene. Patients and controls were mostly of Caucasian heritage. No CVID subject was ill or on immunomodulatory drugs when sampled. J gave up 4 bases and V 4 bases, and 2 bases lay outside the gene matches. Germline CDR1 reads LNHDA; CDR2 reads SQIVND (reference sequence). The CDR3 runs 15 residues. These data are taken from a study of T cell clonality in common variable immunodeficiency. Findings of the study overall: Common variable immunodeficiency TCR beta sequences reportedly had fewer deletions and N-nucleotide insertions. T cell subpopulation sequencing would be needed to explain CVID clonality.

Control and CVID samples contributed equal amounts of genomic DNA. TCRdb's copy holds only in-frame clones and misses some; the assay was immunoSEQ multiplex PCR. The specimen has about 34,000 clones, none found just once. The sample taken for sequencing was peripheral blood mononuclear cells. The chain has TRBV19 and TRBJ2-7; 15 bases are a match to TRBD2. The receptor's source is a human donor with common variable immunodeficiency. CDR3 DNA (partial): TGTGCCAGTAGTACCGGACTAGCGGGAGGGTACGAG. Translation gives CASSTGLAGGYE. The whole CDR3 sequence reads CASSTGLAGGYEQYF.